This TCR beta chain is from a study of blood T cell repertoires in COVID-19. On the study more broadly: The analysed material was cDNA or gDNA that came from T cells, B-cell-depleted T cells, or PBMCs.

The length of the CDR3 is 14 residues. J gave up 10 bases and V 5 bases, and 9 bases lay outside the gene matches. Germline assignment: CDR1 KGHDR and CDR2 SFDVKD. Sequenced by immunoSEQ multiplex PCR; TCRdb stores in-frame clones only, minus some. Found here are 62,000 or so clones, 75% to 90% of them singletons; the top ten hold more than 8%. The TCR originated in a man aged 50-59 years with active COVID-19. Sample: peripheral blood. The chain joins TRBV24-1 to TRBJ2-2; 7 bases align to TRBD1. The chain's CDR3 is CATSASRGGEELFF. The CDR3 DNA sequence: TGTGCCACCAGTGCGAGCAGAGGGGGCGAGGAGCTGTTTTTT.